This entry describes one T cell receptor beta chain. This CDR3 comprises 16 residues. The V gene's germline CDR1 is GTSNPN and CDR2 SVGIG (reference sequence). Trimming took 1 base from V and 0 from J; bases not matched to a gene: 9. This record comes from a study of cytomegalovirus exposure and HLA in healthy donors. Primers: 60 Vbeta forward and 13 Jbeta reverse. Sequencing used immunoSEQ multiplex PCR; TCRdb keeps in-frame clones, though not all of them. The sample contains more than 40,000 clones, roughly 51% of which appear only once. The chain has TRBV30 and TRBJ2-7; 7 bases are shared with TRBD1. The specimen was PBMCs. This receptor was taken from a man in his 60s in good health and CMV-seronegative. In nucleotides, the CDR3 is TGTGCCTGGAGTGGCCCCCGACAGGGCGGCTCCTACGAGCAGTACTTC. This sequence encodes CAWSGPRQGGSYEQYF.